This section outlines one TCR beta chain sequence together with its context. The antigen it binds to is not known. No base quality information exists; no much larger clone differs at one position. This specimen belongs to a study of identical twins (dated by TCRdb to the mid-2010s). Some background on the complete study: TCR alpha and beta repertoires from monozygotic twins, unrelated adults of various ages and cord blood were deep-sequenced to test whether fetal clonotypes persist. To rule out contamination, the twin experiments were replicated at different times with different library preparation protocols. The full study reports these points: Excess twin sharing in beta out-of-frame sequences was weaker because fewer shared sequences lowered the signal-to-noise ratio. Fewer insertions were carried by abundant cord blood beta clonotypes; a weaker similar trend was observed in young adult naive repertoires, while no such trend was observed in memory repertoires. Conclusions relied on cross-sectional statistical analysis, since the same donors could not be followed over many years. In monozygotic twins, recombination models systematically underestimated out-of-frame TCR alpha sharing, but the models matched the sharing seen between unrelated individuals. Invariant T cells such as MAIT and iNKT could partly confound zero-insertion analyses, although diverse VJ usage argued against such confounding for most clonotypes. Out-of-frame TCR alpha sequences shared between twins showed an excess of low generation-probability sequences compared with coincidental sharing between unrelated individuals.

Per the germline V gene, ENHRY is the CDR1 and SYGVKD is the CDR2. Inclusive of the bounding cysteine and phenylalanine, the CDR3 is 15 residues long. Only the CDR3 part of the read is kept: 45 bases, read in frame from the first base. V trim: 3 bases; J trim: 5 bases; unmatched bases: 4. Library method: 5' RACE. The instrument given in TCRdb is Illumina HiSeq 2000. A universal primer binding site was introduced by template switching, and a unique molecular identifier was present in the final cDNA, enabling accurate counting of TCR cDNA molecules. Specific primers in the conserved constant-segment region were used to synthesize first-strand cDNA for the TCR alpha and beta chains. To control for contamination, every cDNA library carried two barcodes: a SMART-Mk sample barcode plus Illumina barcodes. TruSeq adapter sequences, together with Illumina sample barcodes, were added in two successive PCR steps. Sequencing of the TCR alpha and beta cDNA libraries was done on the Illumina HiSeq platform using custom primers. Processing in the source paper ran as follows. MiGEC was used to process raw reads and extract unique molecular identifiers, and MiXCR was used to find CDR3 positions. For each individual, recombination models were inferred using an EM algorithm with the repgenHMM and IGoR tools. The analysis of shared clonotypes was done with the tcR package in R, with sharing normalized by the product of cloneset sizes. Out-of-frame nonproductive sequences were analyzed to study raw recombination free of thymic and clonal selection effects. TCRdb reanalyzed the raw reads on its own, using fastp at Q25 for trimming and MiXCR for clone calling, and kept in-frame beta chains. When rows share a CDR3 protein, they turn into one entry using the most common DNA and genes. None of the V and J calls come from the authors' own analysis; TCRdb made them. Present in this sample are approximately 680,000 distinct CDR3 sequences, 7.1% of which were seen just once. The leading ten clones occupy 1.6% of the sample.

Every donor in the study was a healthy Caucasian. The twin cohort consisted of three pairs of female monozygotic twins, all aged 18 to 29 years. Peripheral blood mononuclear cells were used as the source from which RNA for TCR libraries was isolated. Separately, the same data were catalogued under a study of yellow fever vaccine responses in identical twins. The second publication reports: According to the authors, the vaccine-induced T cell response in identical twins seemed to be partly convergent and partly specific to each individual. The study precisely tracked vaccine-responding T cell clones in identical twins.

This sequence was found in a woman aged 18-35 years in good health. This chain joins TRBV10-3 to TRBJ2-1, with 10 junctional bases fitting TRBD2. Specimen: PBMCs. CDR3 reads: CAISEGLADDNEQFF. The nucleotides are TGTGCCATCAGTGAAGGACTAGCGGACGACAATGAGCAGTTCTTC.